This record covers a single TCR beta chain. Its antigen is undetermined. For TCR beta, libraries came from iRepertoire HTBI primers and Arm-PCR of CDR3 regions. TCRdb called the multiplex PCR reads again in MiXCR, with one record for every CDR3 protein. In the table there are roughly 450,000 distinct CDR3 sequences, 20% to 25% of which are singletons. The time point denotes: persistent/refractory GD, antithyroid drugs over 5 years with positive TRAb. The TCR library was made from RNA extracted from PBMCs. These data come from a study of regulatory T cells in long-lasting Graves disease. Study-level points and caveats: With approximately 2,800 shared public clonotypes, persistent patients exceeded new patients, who shared about a thousand.

V shed 3 bases and J shed 1 base, with 12 bases lying between them. Germline V CDR1 and CDR2: DFQATT, SNEGSKA (reference sequence). The CDR3 loop spans 15 amino acids. V and J are TRBV20-1 and TRBJ2-2; possible D gene TRBD2, 6 bases. This TCR was sampled from a female donor with Graves disease. Sequencing was performed on peripheral blood mononuclear cells (PBMCs), taken when the disease was refractory, from a patient treated with antithyroid drugs. This CDR3 is CSASIAERNTGELFF. The CDR3 DNA sequence: TGCAGTGCTAGCATAGCGGAAAGGAACACCGGGGAGCTGTTTTTT.